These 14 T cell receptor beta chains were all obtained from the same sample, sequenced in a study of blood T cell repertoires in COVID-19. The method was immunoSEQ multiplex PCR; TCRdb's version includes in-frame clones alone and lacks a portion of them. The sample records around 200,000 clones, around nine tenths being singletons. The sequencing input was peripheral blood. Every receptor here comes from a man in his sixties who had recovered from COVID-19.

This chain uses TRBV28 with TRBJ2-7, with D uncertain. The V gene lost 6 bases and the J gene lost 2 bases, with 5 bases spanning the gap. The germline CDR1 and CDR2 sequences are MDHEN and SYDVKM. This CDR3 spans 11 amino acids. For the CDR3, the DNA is TGTGCCAGCAGGTCCACCTACGAGCAGTACTTC. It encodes CASRSTYEQYF.

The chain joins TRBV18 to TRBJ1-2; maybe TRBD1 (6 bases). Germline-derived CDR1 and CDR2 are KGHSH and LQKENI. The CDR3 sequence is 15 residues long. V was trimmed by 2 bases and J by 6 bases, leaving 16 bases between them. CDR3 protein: CASSPSQGRVHGYTF. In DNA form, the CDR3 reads TGTGCCAGCTCACCAAGCCAGGGGAGGGTGCATGGCTACACCTTC. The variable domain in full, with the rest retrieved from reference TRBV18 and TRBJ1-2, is NAGVMQNPRHLVRRRGQEARLRCSPMKGHSHVYWYRQLPEEGLKFMVYLQKENIIDESGMPKERFSAEFPKEGPSILRIQQVVRGDSAAYFCASSPSQGRVHGYTFGSGTRLTVV.

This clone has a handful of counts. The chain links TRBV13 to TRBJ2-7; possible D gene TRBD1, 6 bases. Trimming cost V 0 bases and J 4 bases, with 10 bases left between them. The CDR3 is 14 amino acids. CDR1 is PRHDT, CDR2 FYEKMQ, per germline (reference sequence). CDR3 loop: CASSLGQGLYEQYF. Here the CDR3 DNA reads TGTGCCAGCAGCTTAGGACAGGGCTTATACGAGCAGTACTTC.

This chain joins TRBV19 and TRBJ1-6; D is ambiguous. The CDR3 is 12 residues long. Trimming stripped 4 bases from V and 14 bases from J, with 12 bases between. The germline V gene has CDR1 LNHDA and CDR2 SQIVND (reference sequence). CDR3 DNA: TGTGCCAGTAGTAGCGAATTCGGGTCCCTCCACTTT. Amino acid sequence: CASSSEFGSLHF.

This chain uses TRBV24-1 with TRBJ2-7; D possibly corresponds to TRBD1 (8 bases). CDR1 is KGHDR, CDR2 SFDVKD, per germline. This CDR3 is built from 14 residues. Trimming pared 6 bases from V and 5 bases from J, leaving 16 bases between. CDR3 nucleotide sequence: TGTGCCACCAGTCAACAGGGGGGGCTCGACGAGCAGTACTTC. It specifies CATSQQGGLDEQYF.

The CDR3 coding sequence is TGTGCCAGCAGTGCCGGGGGACAGGGCAATGAGCAGTTCTTC. Translated: CASSAGGQGNEQFF. The chain employs TRBV25-1 and TRBJ2-1; 9 nucleotides agree with TRBD1. The germline gives CDR1 MGHDK, CDR2 SYGVNS. The V gene end was trimmed by 4 bases and the J gene end by 6 bases; junction bases not matched to a gene: 4. The CDR3 totals 14 residues.

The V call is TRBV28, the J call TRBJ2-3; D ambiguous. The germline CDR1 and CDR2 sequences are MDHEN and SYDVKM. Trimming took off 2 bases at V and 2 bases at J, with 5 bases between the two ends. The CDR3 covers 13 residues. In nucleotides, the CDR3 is TGTGCCAGCAGTTTACAGATCACAGATACGCAGTATTTT. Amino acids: CASSLQITDTQYF.

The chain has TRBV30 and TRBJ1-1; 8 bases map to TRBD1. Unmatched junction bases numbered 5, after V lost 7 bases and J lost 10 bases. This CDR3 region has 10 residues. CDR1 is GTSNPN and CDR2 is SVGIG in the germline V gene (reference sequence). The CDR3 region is CALSGGVAFF. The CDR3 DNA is TGTGCCTTGTCAGGGGGCGTAGCTTTCTTT. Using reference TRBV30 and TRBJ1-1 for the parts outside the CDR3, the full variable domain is SQTIHQWPATLVQPVGSPLSLECTVEGTSNPNLYWYRQAAGRGLQLLFYSVGIGQISSEVPQNLSASRPQDRQFILSSKKLLLSDSGFYLCALSGGVAFFGQGTRLTVV.

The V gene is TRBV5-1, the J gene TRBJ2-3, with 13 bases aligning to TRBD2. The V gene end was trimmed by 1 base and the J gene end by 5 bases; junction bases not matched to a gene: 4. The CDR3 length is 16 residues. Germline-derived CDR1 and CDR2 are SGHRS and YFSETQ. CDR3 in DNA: TGCGCCAGCAGCTTGACTAGCGGGGGGGCAGAAGATACGCAGTATTTT. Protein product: CASSLTSGGAEDTQYF.

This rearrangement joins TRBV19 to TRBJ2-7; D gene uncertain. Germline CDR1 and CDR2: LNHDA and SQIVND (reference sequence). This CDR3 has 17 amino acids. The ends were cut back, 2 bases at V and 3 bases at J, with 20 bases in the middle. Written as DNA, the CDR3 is TGTGCCAGTAGTATAACAGTGTTGGCTGGAACCCTCTACGAGCAGTACTTC. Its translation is CASSITVLAGTLYEQYF. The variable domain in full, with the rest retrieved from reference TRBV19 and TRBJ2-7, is DGGITQSPKYLFRKEGQNVTLSCEQNLNHDAMYWYRQDPGQGLRLIYYSQIVNDFQKGDIAEGYSVSREKKESFPLTVTSAQKNPTAFYLCASSITVLAGTLYEQYFGPGTRLTVT.

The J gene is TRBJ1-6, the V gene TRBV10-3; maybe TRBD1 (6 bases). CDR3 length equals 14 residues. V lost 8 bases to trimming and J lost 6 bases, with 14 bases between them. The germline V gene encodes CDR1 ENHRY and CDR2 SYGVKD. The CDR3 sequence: CAIGGGAGNSPLHF. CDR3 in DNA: TGTGCCATCGGGGGGGGCGCGGGTAATTCACCCCTCCACTTT.

This CDR3 is CASIPTSGEVYEQFF. CDR3 DNA sequence: TGTGCCAGCATCCCCACTAGCGGAGAAGTCTATGAGCAGTTCTTC. The chain is built from TRBV9 and TRBJ2-1; TRBD2 aligns across 8 bases. The germline gives CDR1 SGDLS, CDR2 YYNGEE. Unmatched junction bases numbered 13, after V lost 6 bases and J lost 8 bases. This CDR3 region has 15 residues.

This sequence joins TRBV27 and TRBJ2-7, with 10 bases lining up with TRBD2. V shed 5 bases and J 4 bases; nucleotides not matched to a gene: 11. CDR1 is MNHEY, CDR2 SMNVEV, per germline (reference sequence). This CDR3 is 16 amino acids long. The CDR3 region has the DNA TGTGCCAGCAGTCCTTGGCTAGCGGGAGAGGGGTACGAGCAGTACTTC. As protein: CASSPWLAGEGYEQYF.

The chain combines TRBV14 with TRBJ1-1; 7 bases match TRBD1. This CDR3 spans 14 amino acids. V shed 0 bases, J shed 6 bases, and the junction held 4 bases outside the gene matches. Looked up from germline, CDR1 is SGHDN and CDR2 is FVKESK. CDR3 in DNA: TGTGCCAGCAGCCAAGAAGTCAGGGGGTCTGAAGCTTTCTTT. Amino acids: CASSQEVRGSEAFF.